Listed below are T cell receptor beta chains from one sample, sequenced in a study of cytomegalovirus exposure and HLA in healthy donors. Produced via immunoSEQ multiplex PCR; TCRdb's table is partial and in-frame only. The sample lists some 110,000 clones; 70% to 75% were seen once. Sequencing was performed on PBMCs. The receptor set was obtained from a female donor in good health and CMV-seronegative. CDR3s include the opening cysteine and the closing phenylalanine or tryptophan. Each record gives: V gene, D gene, clone size, J gene, CDR3 protein, CDR3 DNA. D genes are given only for firm matches. Size is omitted from some rows. Given values are once, few, many or a class for expanded clones.

TRBV28	-	-	TRBJ1-1	CASSLETQGSNTEAFF	TGTGCCAGCAGTTTAGAAACCCAGGGGTCGAACACTGAAGCTTTCTTT
TRBV29-1	-	-	TRBJ1-4	CSVAGFSTVNEKLFF	TGCAGCGTCGCAGGGTTCTCAACTGTTAATGAAAAACTGTTTTTT
TRBV12-5	-	few	TRBJ1-3	CASGFQGSGNTIYF	TGTGCTAGTGGTTTCCAGGGAAGTGGAAACACCATATATTTT
TRBV27	TRBD2	-	TRBJ2-7	CASAQLAGVPVEQYF	TGTGCCAGCGCACAACTAGCGGGAGTCCCCGTAGAGCAGTACTTC
TRBV27	TRBD1	-	TRBJ1-2	CASSFSTGDYGYTF	TGTGCCAGCAGTTTTTCGACAGGGGACTATGGCTACACCTTC
TRBV7-3	-	-	TRBJ2-2	CASSLNPLSTGELFF	TGTGCCAGCAGCTTAAATCCCCTCTCTACCGGGGAGCTGTTTTTT
TRBV30	-	-	TRBJ2-7	CAWRPVGGSYEQYF	TGTGCCTGGAGGCCCGTTGGGGGGTCCTACGAGCAGTACTTC
TRBV7-9	-	-	TRBJ1-4	CASSLVTGSGPNEKLFF	TGTGCCAGCAGCTTAGTAACAGGGAGTGGCCCCAATGAAAAACTGTTTTTT
TRBV18	TRBD1	-	TRBJ1-5	CASSPGTGGVTGDQPQHF	TGTGCCAGCTCACCCGGGACAGGGGGCGTCACAGGGGATCAGCCCCAGCATTTT
TRBV15	TRBD1	-	TRBJ2-7	CATSRDVVTGGTQYF	TGTGCCACCAGCAGAGATGTGGTGACAGGGGGTACGCAGTACTTC
TRBV2	TRBD2	-	TRBJ2-1	CASIGGTTGSYNEQFF	TGTGCCAGCATTGGGGGGACTACCGGCTCCTACAATGAGCAGTTCTTC
TRBV27	-	-	TRBJ2-1	CASSLGQGWNEQFF	TGTGCCAGCAGTTTAGGGCAGGGTTGGAATGAGCAGTTCTTC
TRBV28	-	-	TRBJ1-2	CASSFGGSNYGYTF	TGTGCCAGCAGTTTTGGGGGCTCTAACTATGGCTACACCTTC
TRBV7-7	-	once	TRBJ2-1	CASSLVRDNEQFF	TGTGCTAGCAGCTTAGTACGGGACAATGAGCAGTTCTTC
TRBV11-2	TRBD1	few	TRBJ1-2	CASSSLRTGDYGYTF	TGTGCCAGCAGCTCTCTGCGGACAGGGGACTATGGCTACACCTTC
TRBV10-2	TRBD2	-	TRBJ2-2	CASSPLLAGVTGELFF	TGCGCCAGCAGTCCCCTACTAGCGGGAGTCACCGGGGAGCTGTTTTTT
TRBV6-6	TRBD2	-	TRBJ2-1	CASSFAGTSANEQFF	TGTGCCAGCAGTTTCGCCGGGACTAGTGCCAATGAGCAGTTCTTC
TRBV7-3	TRBD1	-	TRBJ1-2	CASSIGQGYGYTF	TGTGCCAGCAGCATAGGACAGGGCTATGGCTACACCTTC
TRBV4-1	-	-	TRBJ2-7	CASSKEGGAWPYEQYF	TGCGCCAGCTCTAAAGAAGGCGGGGCATGGCCCTACGAGCAGTACTTC
TRBV5-1	TRBD2	few	TRBJ2-1	CASSPETSGPNNEQFF	TGCGCCAGCAGCCCCGAGACTAGCGGGCCGAACAATGAGCAGTTCTTC
TRBV7-9	TRBD1	-	TRBJ1-4	CASSQTGQVVRLFF	TGTGCCAGCAGCCAGACCGGACAGGTAGTTAGGCTGTTTTTT
TRBV7-8	-	once	TRBJ1-2	CASSFRGRYGYTF	TGTGCCAGCAGCTTCAGGGGACGGTATGGCTACACCTTC
TRBV20-1	-	-	TRBJ2-1	CSALTSNEQFF	TGCAGTGCCTTGACTAGCAATGAGCAGTTCTTC
TRBV30	-	-	TRBJ1-2	CAWSETTAYYGYTF	TGTGCCTGGAGCGAGACGACAGCCTATTATGGCTACACCTTC